The clone carrying this T cell receptor beta chain was seen many times. Its target is not known. Germline CDR1 SGHDT, CDR2 YYEEEE. The V gene lost 1 base and the J gene lost 3 bases, with 4 bases spanning the gap. The CDR3 has 13 amino acids. The sample comes from a study of T-cell reconstitution after alpha-beta-depleted transplantation in children. Study-level findings and limits: As was reported, about two months after transplant, alpha-beta T cells came from several hundred expanded graft clones. For some patients, TCRbeta diversity was high at day 60 because of recipient T cells and thymic progenitors that survived. It was newly produced T cells that mostly accounted for T-cell counts and diversity one year after transplant.

Construction of the TCRbeta library involved unique molecular identifiers. TCRdb called the PCR reads again in MiXCR, with one record for every CDR3 protein. The sample lists more than 120,000 distinct CDR3 sequences; 8.8% were seen once. This clonotype originated in a female patient aged 2-9 years who had a stem cell transplant for congenital amegakaryocytic thrombocytopenia, so the T cells may come from the graft donor. This chain connects TRBV5-6 to TRBJ2-2; D remains unclear. The input for sequencing was PBMCs, mostly from graft donor cells, taken 180 days after TCRalphabeta/CD19-depleted stem cell transplant. CDR3 region: CASSLSHTGELFF. In DNA, the CDR3 is TGTGCCAGCAGCTTGAGTCACACCGGGGAGCTGTTTTTT.